This T cell receptor beta chain was sequenced in a study of blood T cell repertoires in COVID-19. Turning to the study itself: In each case, the material was cDNA or gDNA derived from T cells, B-cell-depleted T cells, or PBMCs.

Method: immunoSEQ multiplex PCR; TCRdb's copy keeps in-frame clones and lacks some. In the table there are around 400,000 clones, about 90% of which are singletons. V shed 4 bases and J shed 1 base, with 16 bases lying between them. There are 16 residues in the CDR3. The germline V gene has CDR1 LGHNT and CDR2 FRNRAP. This clonotype originated in a man aged 40-49 years with acute or convalescent COVID-19. The rearrangement joins TRBV12-5 to TRBJ1-1; a possible D gene is TRBD1 (5 bases). The sequencing input was peripheral blood. This CDR3 is CASGSQQGFRNTEAFF. The CDR3 coding sequence is TGTGCTAGTGGTTCCCAGCAGGGATTTAGGAACACTGAAGCTTTCTTT.